This is a list of T cell receptor beta chains from one sample in a study of blood T cell repertoires in COVID-19. The protocol was immunoSEQ multiplex PCR, while the TCRdb copy is restricted to in-frame clones and leaves out a portion. Of roughly 400,000 clones listed, around nine tenths are singletons. Specimen: PBMCs or T cells enriched from blood (not recorded which). These receptors originate from a woman between 18 and 30 years old who had been exposed to COVID-19. The conserved cysteine and the conserved F or W are not part of the CDR3 here.

>TRBV29-1|TRBJ2-4
SVEDLRGAKNIQY
>TRBV29-1|TRBJ1-4
SVEARDAAGVNEKLF
>TRBV4-3|TRBJ1-2
ASRLGQLPNYGYT
>TRBV18|TRBJ2-1
ASSPPPTDYNEQF
>TRBV4-2|TRBJ1-2
ASSQELAYGYT
>TRBV2|TRBJ1-5
ASTDTILGNQPQH
>TRBV5-1|TRBJ2-3
ASSLATSTDTQY
>TRBV28|TRBJ2-3
ASSLMGGSTDTQY
>TRBV18|TRBJ1-4
ASSPDSGVNEKLF
>TRBV19|TRBJ2-2
ASSIRPLAGGRTGELF
>TRBV29-1|TRBJ1-1
SVDSRVGTEAF
>TRBV28|TRBJ2-7
ASSPNLAGGSHEQY
>TRBV5-1|TRBJ1-4
ASSLSTGTNEKLF
>TRBV28|TRBJ1-1
ASSLTMLGQGIGQAF
>TRBV30|TRBJ1-5
AWSVPLSGQPQH
>TRBV5-1|TRBJ1-1
ASSQGHLNTEAF
>TRBV18|TRBJ1-1
ASSSNRGSEAF
>TRBV7-6|TRBJ1-1
ASSLGGRENTEAF
>TRBV7-8|TRBJ1-1
ASSLEQGRGSTEAF
>TRBV4-1|TRBJ2-1
ASSQGDSKATHEQF
>TRBV5-1|TRBJ1-1
ASSFNARGTTEAF
>TRBV5-6|TRBJ2-2
ASSSYGELF
>TRBV7-9|TRBJ1-3
ASSLGTGGNTIY
>TRBV19|TRBJ1-5
ASSLSGDSNQPQH
>TRBV5-4|TRBJ2-2
ASSDWTSGRGGTGELF
>TRBV29-1|TRBJ2-3
SAHGPQGAASTDTQY
>TRBV3-1/TRBV3-2|TRBJ2-5
ASSQGTTPGETQY
>TRBV7-9|TRBJ2-7
ASSLSFFTRDYGYEQY
>TRBV19|TRBJ1-4
ASAVTNEKLF
>TRBV2|TRBJ2-5
AGGRGAETQY
>TRBV29-1|TRBJ1-2
SVEDAENYGYT
>TRBV27|TRBJ1-1
ASSLSMSQGNTEAF
>TRBV5-6|TRBJ2-5
ASSQVQEETQY
>TRBV29-1|TRBJ2-1
SVAGGAAEQF
>TRBV18|TRBJ2-2
ASSSSSGLTPGELF
>TRBV5-4|TRBJ2-3
ASSGGTSGRGDTQY
>TRBV6-5|TRBJ2-2
ASKKRGETGELF
>TRBV28|TRBJ2-2
ASSLFGLAGGQGELF
>TRBV21-1|TRBJ1-5
ASSNPEEVRQPQH
>TRBV6-1|TRBJ1-3
ASSEQTGTIY
>TRBV13|TRBJ1-6
ASSSTGANSPLH
>TRBV18|TRBJ2-7
ASSPRTGTSYEQY
>TRBV7-3|TRBJ2-4
ASSPGPPPDIQY
>TRBV27|TRBJ2-1
ASSLSISLSYNEQF
>TRBV5-1|TRBJ1-1
ASSLWDTRNTEAF
>TRBV6-1|TRBJ2-7
ASSPGGTQTYEQY
>TRBV15|TRBJ2-1
ATLTSLGEQF
>TRBV20-1|TRBJ2-7
SASGPGGVVTYEQY
>TRBV4-3|TRBJ1-5
ASSQDWRVNQPQH
>TRBV4-2|TRBJ1-5
ASAPGQGTQPQH
>TRBV3-1/TRBV3-2|TRBJ2-1
ASSLRQANEQF
>TRBV6-5|TRBJ1-2
ASTSSQANYGYT
>TRBV3-1/TRBV3-2|TRBJ2-7
ASSILAGGSEQY
>TRBV11-3|TRBJ1-6
ASSLGPGQHNSPLH
>TRBV28|TRBJ1-2
ASSLTVLNYGYT